This record concerns one T cell receptor beta chain sequence. As yet, its antigen is unknown. The donors were part of the validation cohort, which consisted of under 150 subjects and was separate from the first cohort of 666 subjects. Assay used: immunoSEQ multiplex PCR; TCRdb lists only in-frame clones, some missing. The sample lists 35,000 to 50,000 clones, over 85% occurring once. The source of the sample is a study of cytomegalovirus exposure and HLA in healthy donors. Study details: A subsequent analysis stated that the approximately 120 validation repertoires were run on the same platform as the 650 to 850 first-cohort repertoires. Study results and caveats: Testing in vitro showed a few CMV-associated chains specific for CMV antigens.

This TCR was recovered from a woman under 30 in good health and CMV-seronegative. Sequencing input: PBMCs.

The CDR3 here is CASSHGPGNTQYF. The CDR3 DNA reads TGTGCCAGCAGCCATGGCCCCGGGAATACGCAGTATTTT. The V and J genes are TRBV14 and TRBJ2-3; D is possibly TRBD2 (5 bases). The CDR3 consists of 13 residues. V lost 3 bases and J 7 bases, leaving 11 bases between the germline ends. CDR1 and CDR2 (germline): SGHDN, FVKESK.